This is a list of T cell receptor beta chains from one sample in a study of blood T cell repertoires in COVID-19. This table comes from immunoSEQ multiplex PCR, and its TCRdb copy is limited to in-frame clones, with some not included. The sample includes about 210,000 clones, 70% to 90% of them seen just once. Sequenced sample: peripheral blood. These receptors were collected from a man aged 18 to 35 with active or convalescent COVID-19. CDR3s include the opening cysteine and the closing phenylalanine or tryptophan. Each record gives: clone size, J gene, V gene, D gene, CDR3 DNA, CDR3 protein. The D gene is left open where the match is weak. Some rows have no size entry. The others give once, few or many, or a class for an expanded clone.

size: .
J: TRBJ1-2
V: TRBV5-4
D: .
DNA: TGTGCCAGCAGCTGGGGTGGGGTAACAGGAACCTATGGCTACACCTTC
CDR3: CASSWGGVTGTYGYTF

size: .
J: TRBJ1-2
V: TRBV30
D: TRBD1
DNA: TGTGCCTGGAACCGGGACAGGGACCGAGGCTACACCTTC
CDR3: CAWNRDRDRGYTF

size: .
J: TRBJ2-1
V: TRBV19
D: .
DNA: TGTGCCACTAGGGATGGGGCAGGGGCCCTCAATGAGCAGTTCTTC
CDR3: CATRDGAGALNEQFF

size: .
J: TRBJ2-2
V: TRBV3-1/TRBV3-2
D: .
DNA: TGTGCCAGCAGCCCCTACAGGAGAGGAACCGGGGAGCTGTTTTTT
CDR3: CASSPYRRGTGELFF

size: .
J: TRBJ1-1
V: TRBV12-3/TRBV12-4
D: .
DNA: TGTGCCAGCAGTCTCACGGGGGGGGAAGCTTTCTTT
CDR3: CASSLTGGEAFF

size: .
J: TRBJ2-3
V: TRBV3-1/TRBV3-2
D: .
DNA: TGTGCCAGCAGCTCGACAGCAGATACGCAGTATTTT
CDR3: CASSSTADTQYF

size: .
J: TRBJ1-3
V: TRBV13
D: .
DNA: TGTGCCAGCAGCTTTTCCGCAGGGGCTGGAAACACCATATATTTT
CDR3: CASSFSAGAGNTIYF

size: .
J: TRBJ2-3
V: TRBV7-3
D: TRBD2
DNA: TGTGCCAGCAGCTCTGCTAGCGGGAGGCTCCTCCTCACAGATACGCAGTATTTT
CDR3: CASSSASGRLLLTDTQYF

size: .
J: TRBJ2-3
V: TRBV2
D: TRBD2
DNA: TGTGCCAGCAGAGTACTAGCGGGAGTGTTAGATACGCAGTATTTT
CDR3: CASRVLAGVLDTQYF

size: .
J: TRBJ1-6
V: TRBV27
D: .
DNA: TGTGCCAGCAGTCTGCGGACAGCCACGATCTCCTATAATTCACCCCTCCACTTT
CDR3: CASSLRTATISYNSPLHF

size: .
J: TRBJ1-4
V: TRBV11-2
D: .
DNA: TGTGCCAGCAGCTTAGCATACCAGGGAAACGAAAAACTGTTTTTT
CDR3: CASSLAYQGNEKLFF

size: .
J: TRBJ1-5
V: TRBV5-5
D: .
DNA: TGTGCCAGCAGAACCTCAGGGAATCAGCCCCAGCATTTT
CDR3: CASRTSGNQPQHF

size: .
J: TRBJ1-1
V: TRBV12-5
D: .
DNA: TGTGCTAGTGGCCAGAACACTGAAGCTTTCTTT
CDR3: CASGQNTEAFF

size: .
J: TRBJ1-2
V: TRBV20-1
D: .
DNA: TGCAGTGCTAGCCCCGGGGGCTTC
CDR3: CSASPGGF

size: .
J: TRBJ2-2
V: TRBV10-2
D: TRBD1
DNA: TGCGCCAGCAGTGGGGTTAAACCCGGGACAGTTAACACCGGGGAGCTGTTTTTT
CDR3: CASSGVKPGTVNTGELFF

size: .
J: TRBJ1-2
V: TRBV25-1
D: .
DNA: TGTGCCAGCAGCGCGACAGAGCGCGACTATGGCTACACCTTC
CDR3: CASSATERDYGYTF

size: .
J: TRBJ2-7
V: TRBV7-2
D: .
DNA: TGTGCCAGCAGCTTAGCCACAGGGAAGTCCTACGAGCAGTACTTC
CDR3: CASSLATGKSYEQYF

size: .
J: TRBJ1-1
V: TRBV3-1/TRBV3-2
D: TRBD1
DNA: TGTGCCAGCAGCCAAGAGGCCGGACAGGGAAGTTATTCGGCTTTCTTT
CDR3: CASSQEAGQGSYSAFF

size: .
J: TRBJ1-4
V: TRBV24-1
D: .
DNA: TGTGCCACCATCGGGGGATTCATTGGGGGTGAAAAACTGTTTTTT
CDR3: CATIGGFIGGEKLFF

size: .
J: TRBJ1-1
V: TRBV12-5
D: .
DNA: TGTGCTAGTGCCAGGCGGGGCCAGGACACTGAAGCTTTCTTT
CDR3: CASARRGQDTEAFF

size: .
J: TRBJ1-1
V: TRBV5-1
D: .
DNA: TGCGCCAGCAGCTCCTCCGGGACACCGAACACTGAAGCTTTCTTT
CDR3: CASSSSGTPNTEAFF

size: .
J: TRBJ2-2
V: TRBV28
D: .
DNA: TGTGCCAGCAGCTCAGGGAACCGGGAGCTGTTTTTT
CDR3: CASSSGNRELFF

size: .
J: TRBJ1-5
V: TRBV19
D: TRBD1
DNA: TGTGCCAGTAGTATGGCGACAGGGCTTAGCTATAGCAATCAGCCCCAGCATTTT
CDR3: CASSMATGLSYSNQPQHF

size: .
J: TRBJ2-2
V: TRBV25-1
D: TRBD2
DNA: TGTGCCAGCAGACTTGGCGGGAGGGACACCGGGGAGCTGTTTTTT
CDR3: CASRLGGRDTGELFF

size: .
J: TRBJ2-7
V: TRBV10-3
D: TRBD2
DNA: TGTGCCATCAGTGAGCAGGCGGGAGGGGTCTTTGAGCAGTACTTC
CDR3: CAISEQAGGVFEQYF

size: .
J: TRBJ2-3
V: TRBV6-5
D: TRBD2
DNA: TGTGCCGTCGGGGGGGGAACTAGCACAGATACGCAGTATTTT
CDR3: CAVGGGTSTDTQYF

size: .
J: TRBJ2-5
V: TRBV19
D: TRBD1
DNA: TGTGCCAGTAGTTCAGGGGGCCACCCTCAAGAGACCCAGTACTTC
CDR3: CASSSGGHPQETQYF

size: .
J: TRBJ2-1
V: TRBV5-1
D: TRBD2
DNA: TGCGCCAGCAGCGGGACTAGCGGATCGTACAATGAGCAGTTCTTC
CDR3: CASSGTSGSYNEQFF

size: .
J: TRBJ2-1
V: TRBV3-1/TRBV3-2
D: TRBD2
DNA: TGTGCCAGCAGCCAAGTTCCAGCGGGACTAAAAAGCGATGAGCAGTTCTTC
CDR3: CASSQVPAGLKSDEQFF

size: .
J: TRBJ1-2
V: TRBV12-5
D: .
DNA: TGTGCTAGTGGTCCCGGTACTTACTATGGCTACACCTTC
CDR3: CASGPGTYYGYTF

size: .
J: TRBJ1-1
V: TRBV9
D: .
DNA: TGTGCCAGCAGCGTAGCTTTAGGCCCCGCGGGGACTGAAGCTTTCTTT
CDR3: CASSVALGPAGTEAFF

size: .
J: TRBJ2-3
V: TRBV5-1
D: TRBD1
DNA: TGCGCCAGCAGCTTAGGACAGGAAGGGCTGGATACGCAGTATTTT
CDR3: CASSLGQEGLDTQYF

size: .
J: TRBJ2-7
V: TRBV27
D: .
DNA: TGTGCCAGCAGTTTAACGGACGGGACAATCGGGGAGCAGTACTTC
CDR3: CASSLTDGTIGEQYF

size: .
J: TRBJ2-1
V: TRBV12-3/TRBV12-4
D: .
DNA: TGTGCCAGCAGTTTCGGGGAGCAGTTCTTC
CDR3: CASSFGEQFF

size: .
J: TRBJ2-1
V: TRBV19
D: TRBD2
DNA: TGTGCCAGTAGTACGGTTCTGAGCGGGAGGGGGGCTAATGAGCAGTTCTTC
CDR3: CASSTVLSGRGANEQFF

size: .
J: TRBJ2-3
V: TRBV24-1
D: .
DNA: TGTGCCACCAGTGGCCCCCTCCGCGGGGATACGCAGTATTTT
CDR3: CATSGPLRGDTQYF

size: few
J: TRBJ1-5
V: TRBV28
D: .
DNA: TGTGCCAGCAGTTTAGATACAGCCGGCTATCAGCCCCAGCATTTT
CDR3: CASSLDTAGYQPQHF

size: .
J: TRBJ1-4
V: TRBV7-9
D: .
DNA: TGTGCCAGCAGCTTGTCTCAGGGAAGACTGTTTTTT
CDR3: CASSLSQGRLFF

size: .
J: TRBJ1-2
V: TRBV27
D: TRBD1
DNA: TGTGCCAGCAGTCGAGGACAGGGGGGCTACACCTTC
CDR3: CASSRGQGGYTF

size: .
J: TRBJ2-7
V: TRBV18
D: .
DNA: TGTGCCAGCTCGTCGACTCAGGGATACGAGCAGTACTTC
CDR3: CASSSTQGYEQYF

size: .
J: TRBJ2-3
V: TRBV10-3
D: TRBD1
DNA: TGTGCCATCAGTGAGTCAAAACAGGGGCCAGATACGCAGTATTTT
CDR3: CAISESKQGPDTQYF

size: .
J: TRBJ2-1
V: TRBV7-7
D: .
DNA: TGTGCCAGCAGCCCTGCTGGGCTCGTCGAGCAGTTCTTC
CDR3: CASSPAGLVEQFF

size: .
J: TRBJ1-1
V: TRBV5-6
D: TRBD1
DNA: TGTGCCAGCAGCTTGGGGTCGGACAGGGTAAAGACTGAAGCTTTCTTT
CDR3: CASSLGSDRVKTEAFF

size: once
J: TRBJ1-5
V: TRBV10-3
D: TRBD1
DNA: TGTGCCATCAGCCAAGACAGGGGTGGGCAGCCCCAGCATTTT
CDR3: CAISQDRGGQPQHF

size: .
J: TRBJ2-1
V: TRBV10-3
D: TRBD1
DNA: TGTGCCATCAGTGATCTGGGACAGTTTAATAGGTATGAGCAGTTCTTC
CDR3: CAISDLGQFNRYEQFF

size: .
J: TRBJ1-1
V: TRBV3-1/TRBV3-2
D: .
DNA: TGTGCCAGCAGCCAATACCAGATGAACACTGAAGCTTTCTTT
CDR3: CASSQYQMNTEAFF

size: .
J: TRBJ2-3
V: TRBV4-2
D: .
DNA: TGTGCCAGCAGCCAAGATCCGTCAGATACGCAGTATTTT
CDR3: CASSQDPSDTQYF

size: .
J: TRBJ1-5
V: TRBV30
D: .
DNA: TGTGCCTGGAGTTCAGGGATGAGCAATCAGCCCCAGCATTTT
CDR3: CAWSSGMSNQPQHF

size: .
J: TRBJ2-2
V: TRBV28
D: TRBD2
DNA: TGTGCCAGCAGTCGTCAGGGACTAAGAATCGGGGAGCTGTTTTTT
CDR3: CASSRQGLRIGELFF

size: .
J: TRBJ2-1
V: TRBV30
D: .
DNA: TGTGCCTGGAGTGTCGGGGCGGGATTTGAGCAGTTCTTC
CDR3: CAWSVGAGFEQFF

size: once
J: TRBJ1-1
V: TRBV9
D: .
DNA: TGTGCCAGCAGCGTGCGGGCAGGAGGTTACACTGAAGCTTTCTTT
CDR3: CASSVRAGGYTEAFF

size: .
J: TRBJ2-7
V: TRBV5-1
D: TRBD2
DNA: TGCGCCAGCAGCTTGGGGTCTAGCGGGACGAGTCCCTACGAGCAGTACTTC
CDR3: CASSLGSSGTSPYEQYF

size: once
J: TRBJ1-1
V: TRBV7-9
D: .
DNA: TGTGCCAGCAGTCCACGGGGTGTAAGTTCTACTGAAGCTTTCTTT
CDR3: CASSPRGVSSTEAFF

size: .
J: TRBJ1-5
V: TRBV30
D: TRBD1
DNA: TGTGCCTGGAGTATAGACAGGGGCAATCAGCCCCAGCATTTT
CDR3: CAWSIDRGNQPQHF

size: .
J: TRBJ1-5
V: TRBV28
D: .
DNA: TGTGCCAGCAGCCCTTATGTAACAGGGTTTAGCCCGCCCCAGCATTTT
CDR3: CASSPYVTGFSPPQHF

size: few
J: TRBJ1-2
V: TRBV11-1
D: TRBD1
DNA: TGTGCCAGCAGCCAAGGACAGGGTGAGCACTATGGCTACACCTTC
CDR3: CASSQGQGEHYGYTF

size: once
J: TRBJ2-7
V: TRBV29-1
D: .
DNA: TGCAGTTCCCAGGGGTTTGGGACCGAGCAGTACTTC
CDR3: CSSQGFGTEQYF

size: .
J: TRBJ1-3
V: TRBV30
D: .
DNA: TGTGCCTGGAGTGTAGGAGGGGTCGCACCCTCTGGAAACACCATATATTTT
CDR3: CAWSVGGVAPSGNTIYF

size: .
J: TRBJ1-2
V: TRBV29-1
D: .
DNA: TGCAGCGTTGAAGAAGCGGTTCGTGGCTACACCTTC
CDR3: CSVEEAVRGYTF

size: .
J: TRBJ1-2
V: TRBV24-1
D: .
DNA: TGTGCCACCAGCGACGGCCAAAGGGGGAACTATGGCTACACCTTC
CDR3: CATSDGQRGNYGYTF